Below are 8 T cell receptor beta chains sequenced from a single sample in a study of T cell repertoires in cytomegalovirus infection. TCRdb redid the calling of the reads with MiXCR, one entry per CDR3 protein. The sample lists tens of thousands of distinct CDR3 sequences, around 20% occurring once. No cognate antigen is known for these TCRs. The sample in question was CD8+ T cells from cultured PBMCs, obtained from culture after CMV antigen stimulation. These receptors all come from a human donor in good health (CMV status not recorded). Some clones in this sample may be carry-over from other donors' samples.

With respect to this clonotype: The junction departs from the called germline gene at one end, perhaps through a read error. V is TRBV3-1 and J is TRBJ2-5; D may be TRBD1 (6 bases). The CDR3 length is 15 residues. Germline V gene lookup returns CDR1 LGHDT and CDR2 YNNKEL (reference sequence). CDR3 sequence (DNA): TGTGCCAGCAGCCAACCCCGCTCCCGGGACACATACGAGGGCTTC. Its translation: CASSQPRSRDTYEGF.

CDR3 protein: CASSFIAGTGGKTGELFF. The CDR3 DNA reads as TGTGCCAGCAGCTTTATCGCCGGGACAGGGGGCAAAACCGGGGAGCTGTTTTTT. The rearrangement links TRBV7-6 to TRBJ2-2, with TRBD1 matching 12 bases. V shed 3 bases and J 5 bases; nucleotides not matched to a gene: 10. The CDR3 length is 18 residues. CDR1 and CDR2 from the germline V gene are SGHVS and FNYEAQ.

The chain carries TRBV7-8 and TRBJ2-7, with TRBD2 as a possible D gene (6 bases). V lost 1 base and J lost 0, with 10 bases in between. From germline, CDR1 is SGHVS and CDR2 FQNEAQ. This CDR3 region has 15 residues. DNA of the CDR3: TGTGCCAGCAGCTTAGGGGCGGGGAGCTCCTACGAGCAGTACTTC. Encoded protein: CASSLGAGSSYEQYF.

This clonotype was seen a few times. V is TRBV27 and J is TRBJ2-5, with 7 bases that match TRBD1. Germline V lookup: CDR1 MNHEY, CDR2 SMNVEV (reference sequence). V lost 5 bases, J lost 3 bases, and 9 bases stayed unmatched. This CDR3 is 15 amino acids long. The CDR3 coding sequence is TGTGCCAGCAGTCGTCGCCGTGACAGGGAAGAGACCCAGTACTTC. This sequence encodes CASSRRRDREETQYF.

The chain recombines TRBV3-1 with TRBJ1-2; TRBD1 matches at 10 bases. Germline V lookup: CDR1 LGHDT, CDR2 YNNKEL (reference sequence). There are 14 residues in the CDR3. V gave up 6 bases and J gave up 3 bases; unmatched junction bases: 4. The CDR3 DNA sequence: TGTGCCAGCAGTTCCGGGACAGGGGACTATGGCTACACCTTC. It encodes CASSSGTGDYGYTF.

This clonotype was detected a few times. J is TRBJ1-5 and V is TRBV5-1; tentative D call: TRBD1 (6 bases). Germline CDR1 reads SGHRS; CDR2 reads YFSETQ. The CDR3 is made up of 15 amino acids. V was clipped by 4 bases and J by 0 bases, with 11 bases between them. The CDR3 bases are TGCGCCAGCAGCCCTGGACAGAATAGCAATCAGCCCCAGCATTTT. Its protein product is CASSPGQNSNQPQHF.

The V call is TRBV6-6, the J call TRBJ2-6, with D perhaps TRBD1 or TRBD2 (5 bases each). Trimming pared 6 bases from V and 1 base from J, leaving 10 bases between. The length of the CDR3 is 15 residues. Germline V gives CDR1 MNHNY, CDR2 SVGAGI (reference sequence). CDR3 residues: CASRGEGSGANVLTF. CDR3 nucleotide sequence: TGTGCCAGCAGGGGGGAAGGGTCTGGGGCCAACGTCCTGACTTTC.

This clonotype has more than one count but fewer than ten. This rearrangement joins TRBV2 to TRBJ1-4; D is uncertain. V was clipped by 3 bases and J by 0 bases, with 11 bases between them. This CDR3 is built from 16 residues. The germline V gene has CDR1 SNHLY and CDR2 FYNNEI. For the CDR3, the DNA is TGTGCCAGCAGTGATATCCAGACTGCAACTAATGAAAAACTGTTTTTT. It specifies CASSDIQTATNEKLFF.